The clone carrying this T cell receptor (beta chain) appeared many times. Sequencing was designed to attain a depth spanning 1 in 200,000 to 1 in 1 million T cells. Profiling relied on immunoSEQ multiplex PCR, and the TCRdb table lists in-frame clones only, not all of them. Among about 76,000 clones, 70% to 90% were seen once, and the ten largest hold about 5.6%. The germline V gene encodes CDR1 ENHRY and CDR2 SYGVKD. V lost 10 bases to trimming and J lost 1 base; unmatched junction nucleotides: 7. The CDR3 is 14 amino acids. About 2 micrograms of genomic DNA, which was extracted from cryopreserved PBMCs, served as the material used for the TCR beta libraries. This sample stems from a study of cytotoxic CD8 clonotypes in ibrutinib-treated CLL.

This receptor was taken from a human donor with chronic lymphocytic leukemia. This sequence joins TRBV10-3 and TRBJ2-7; 10 positions match TRBD1. Source: PBMCs, taken before ibrutinib treatment. The CDR3 coding sequence is TGTGCCACCATTCCGGGACAGGGGTCCTACGAGCAGTACTTC. Translation: CATIPGQGSYEQYF.